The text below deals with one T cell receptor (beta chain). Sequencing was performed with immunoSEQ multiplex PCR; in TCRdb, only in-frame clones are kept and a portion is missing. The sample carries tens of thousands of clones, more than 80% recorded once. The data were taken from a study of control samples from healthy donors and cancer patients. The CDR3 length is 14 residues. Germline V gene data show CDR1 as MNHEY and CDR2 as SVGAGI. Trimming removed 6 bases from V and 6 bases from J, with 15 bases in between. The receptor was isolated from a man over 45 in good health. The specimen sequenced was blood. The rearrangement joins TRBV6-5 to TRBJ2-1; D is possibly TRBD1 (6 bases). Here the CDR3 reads CASRPNRVANEQFF. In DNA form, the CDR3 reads TGTGCCAGCAGGCCCAACAGGGTCGCCAATGAGCAGTTCTTC.